This TCR beta chain emerged from a study of T cell changes during pregnancy in multiple sclerosis (dated by TCRdb to the late 2010s). For the study in its entirety: In women with multiple sclerosis, the researchers looked at how the T cell repertoire shifted as pregnancy progressed.

Points on this clone: Its antigen is currently not known. No much larger clone exists at a distance of one base, and base qualities are not known.

Libraries came from the immunoSEQ multiplex PCR assay. This immuneACCESS table, as held by TCRdb, lists in-frame sequences with V and J called but not all clones. Of the missing ones, under half trace to an unresolved V gene in checked studies; the others have no known cause. The sample data list 70,000 to 80,000 clones, and 90% to 95% of these were observed just once. The ten most abundant clones make up more than 0.8% of the sample. From the cysteine through the phenylalanine, the CDR3 covers 15 amino acids. The retained sequence is limited to the CDR3, 45 bases, with the frame set at the first base. V is reduced by 7 bases and J by 4 bases, leaving a spacing of 19 bases between them. According to the germline V gene (reference sequence), CDR1 reads MNHEY and CDR2 reads SMNVEV.

This sample comprised peripheral blood, obtained in the first trimester of pregnancy. This receptor was obtained from a female donor with multiple sclerosis, enrolled in a pregnancy study. The chain is encoded by TRBV27 joined to TRBJ1-1; the best D guess is TRBD1, with 6 bases matching. The DNA reads TGTGCCAGCAAAAGGAGCAGGGGCAGTGGCACTGAAGCTTTCTTT. Its protein is CASKRSRGSGTEAFF.